The 3 T cell receptor beta chains presented below share a single source sample, sequenced in a study of shared clonotypes between healthy human individuals. TCRdb keeps only in-frame clones here, not all; method: immunoSEQ multiplex PCR. The repertoire holds about 580,000 clones, with more than 95% as singletons. Naive CD8 populations comprised CD45RO-negative cells positively selected for CCR7, excluding terminally differentiated effector memory CD45RA+ cells. The sequencing input was naive CD8+ T cells sorted from blood. All receptors derive from a man younger than 45 in good health.

A single count supports this clone. The rearrangement joins TRBV7-9 to TRBJ2-1; possible D gene TRBD2, 8 bases. This CDR3 has 16 residues. CDR1 is SEHNR, CDR2 FQNEAQ, per germline (reference sequence). V lost 4 bases and J 3 bases, leaving 16 bases between the germline ends. DNA for the CDR3: TGTGCCAGCAGCTCTCCCAGGGGGACTAGCTACAATGAGCAGTTCTTC. This encodes CASSSPRGTSYNEQFF. The whole variable domain, remainder taken from reference TRBV7-9 and TRBJ2-1, is DTGVSQNPRHKITKRGQNVTFRCDPISEHNRLYWYRQTLGQGPEFLTYFQNEAQLEKSRLLSDRFSAERPKGSFSTLEIQRTEQGDSAMYLCASSSPRGTSYNEQFFGPGTRLTVL.

In nucleotides, the CDR3 is TGTGCCAGCAGCCCAGGCGTCAGTGGAAACACCATATATTTT. This gives the protein CASSPGVSGNTIYF. V is TRBV7-2 and J is TRBJ1-3, with unresolved D. V lost 5 bases to trimming and J lost 3 bases, with 11 bases between them. This CDR3 region has 14 residues. Germline CDR1 and CDR2: SGHTA and FQGNSA.

The chain uses TRBV28 and TRBJ2-3, with a possible D match to TRBD2 (5 bases). Germline V gene lookup returns CDR1 MDHEN and CDR2 SYDVKM. Trimming stripped 4 bases from V and 4 bases from J, with 12 bases between. This CDR3 has 14 residues. CDR3 sequence: CASSSPRLSDTQYF. CDR3 coding DNA: TGTGCCAGCAGTTCACCAAGACTATCAGATACGCAGTATTTT. The full variable domain, with the rest looked up from reference TRBV28 and TRBJ2-3, is DVKVTQSSRYLVKRTGEKVFLECVQDMDHENMFWYRQDPGLGLRLIYFSYDVKMKEKGDIPEGYSVSREKKERFSLILESASTNQTSMYLCASSSPRLSDTQYFGPGTRLTVL.